Presented here are 6 T cell receptor beta chains from one specimen sequenced in a study of cytomegalovirus exposure and HLA in healthy donors. With 60 Vbeta and 13 Jbeta primers, the PCR was carried out. TCRdb keeps only in-frame clones here, not all; method: immunoSEQ multiplex PCR. This table holds 100,000 to 150,000 clones, around 84% found once. Sequencing was carried out using PBMCs. These receptors were taken from a man between 50 and 59 years old in good health and CMV-seronegative.

The V gene is TRBV4-2, the J gene TRBJ1-4, with D maybe TRBD1 (5 bases). CDR1 and CDR2 (germline): LGHNA, YNFKEQ. Trimming took 2 bases from V and 4 from J, leaving 11 bases between them. This CDR3 spans 15 amino acids. Here the CDR3 reads CASSQPTESNEKLFF. In DNA, the CDR3 is TGTGCCAGCAGCCAACCGACAGAGAGTAATGAAAAACTGTTTTTT.

This chain connects TRBV19 to TRBJ1-1, with no clear D. With 4 bases removed from V and 1 base from J, the gap between germline ends came to 7 bases. This CDR3 has 13 amino acids. Germline-derived CDR1 and CDR2 are LNHDA and SQIVND (reference sequence). The CDR3 region is CASSNYKNTEAFF. In DNA, the CDR3 is TGTGCCAGTAGTAACTACAAGAACACTGAAGCTTTCTTT.

The V gene is TRBV6-1, the J gene TRBJ2-5; no firm D call. There are 13 residues in the CDR3. The V end was cut by 4 bases, the J end by 4 bases, with 10 bases between. Germline assignment: CDR1 MNHNS and CDR2 SASEGT. CDR3 DNA sequence: TGTGCCAGCAGTGCCTCCCCTAGAGAGACCCAGTACTTC. Protein sequence: CASSASPRETQYF.

V is TRBV19 and J is TRBJ2-1; TRBD2 agrees at 10 bases. CDR1 and CDR2 (germline): LNHDA, SQIVND (reference sequence). This CDR3 has 19 residues. V shed 3 bases, J shed 9 bases, and the junction held 20 bases outside the gene matches. CDR3: CASSIILESGGAYRGEQFF. The CDR3 nucleotides read TGTGCCAGTAGTATTATCTTAGAAAGCGGGGGGGCCTATCGGGGTGAGCAGTTCTTC.

This clone has just a few counts. The chain has TRBV7-9 and TRBJ1-6, with D unclear. V shed 5 bases and J shed 6 bases, with 11 bases lying between them. Germline-derived CDR1 and CDR2 are SEHNR and FQNEAQ (reference sequence). The CDR3 totals 14 residues. The CDR3 region is CASSRPGSNSPLHF. The CDR3 nucleotides are TGTGCCAGCAGCAGACCCGGGAGTAATTCACCCCTCCACTTT.

The rearrangement uses TRBV6-1 and TRBJ1-1; perhaps TRBD1 as D (6 bases). CDR3 length equals 14 residues. The V gene's germline CDR1 is MNHNS and CDR2 SASEGT. V shed 8 bases and J shed 3 bases, with 16 bases lying between them. CDR3 nucleotides: TGTGCCAGCGAGGGGGGGACACGGGACACTGAAGCTTTCTTT. The encoded protein is CASEGGTRDTEAFF.